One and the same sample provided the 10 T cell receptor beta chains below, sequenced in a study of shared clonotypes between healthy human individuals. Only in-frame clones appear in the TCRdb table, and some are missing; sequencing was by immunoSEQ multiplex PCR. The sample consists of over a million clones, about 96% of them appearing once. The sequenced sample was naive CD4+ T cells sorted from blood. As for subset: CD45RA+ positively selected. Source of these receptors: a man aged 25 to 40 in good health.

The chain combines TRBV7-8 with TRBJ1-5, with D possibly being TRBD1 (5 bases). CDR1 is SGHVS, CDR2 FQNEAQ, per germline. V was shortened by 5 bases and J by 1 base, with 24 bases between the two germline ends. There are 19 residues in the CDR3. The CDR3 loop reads CASSRNLGDPLWSNQPQHF. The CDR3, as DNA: TGTGCCAGCAGCCGCAATCTAGGGGACCCCCTATGGAGCAATCAGCCCCAGCATTTT.

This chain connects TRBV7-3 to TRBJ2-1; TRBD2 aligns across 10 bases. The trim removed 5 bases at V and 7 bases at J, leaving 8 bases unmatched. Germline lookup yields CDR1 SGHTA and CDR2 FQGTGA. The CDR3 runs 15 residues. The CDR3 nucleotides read TGTGCCAGCAGCGATCTAGCGGGAGTAGGAAATGAGCAGTTCTTC. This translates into CASSDLAGVGNEQFF.

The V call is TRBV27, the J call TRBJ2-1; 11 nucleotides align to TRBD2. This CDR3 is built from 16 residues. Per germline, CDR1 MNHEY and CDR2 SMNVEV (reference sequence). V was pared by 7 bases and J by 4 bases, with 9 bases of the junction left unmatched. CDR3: CASIKWGTSGYNEQFF. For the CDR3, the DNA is TGTGCCAGCATCAAATGGGGGACTAGCGGATACAATGAGCAGTTCTTC.

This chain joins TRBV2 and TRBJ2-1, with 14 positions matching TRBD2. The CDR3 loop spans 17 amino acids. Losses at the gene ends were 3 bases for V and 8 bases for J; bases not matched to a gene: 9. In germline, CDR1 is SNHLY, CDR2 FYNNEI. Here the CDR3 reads CASSDNRGLAGAYEQFF. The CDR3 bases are TGTGCCAGCAGTGATAATCGGGGACTAGCGGGGGCCTATGAGCAGTTCTTC.

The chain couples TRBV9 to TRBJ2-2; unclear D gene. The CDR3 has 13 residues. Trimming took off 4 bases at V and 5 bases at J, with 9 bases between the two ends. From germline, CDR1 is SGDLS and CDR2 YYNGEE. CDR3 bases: TGTGCCAGCAGCTTCCGGACGACCGGGGAGCTGTTTTTT. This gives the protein CASSFRTTGELFF.

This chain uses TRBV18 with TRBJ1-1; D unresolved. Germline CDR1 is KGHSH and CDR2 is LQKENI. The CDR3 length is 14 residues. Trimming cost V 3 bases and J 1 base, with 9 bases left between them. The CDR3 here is CASSPRQTNTEAFF. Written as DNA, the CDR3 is TGTGCCAGCTCACCGCGACAAACGAACACTGAAGCTTTCTTT.

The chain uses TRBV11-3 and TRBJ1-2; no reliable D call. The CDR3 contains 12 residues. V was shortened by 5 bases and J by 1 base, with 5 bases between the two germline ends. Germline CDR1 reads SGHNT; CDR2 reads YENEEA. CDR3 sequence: CASSRNNYGYTF. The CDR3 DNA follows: TGTGCCAGCAGCCGGAATAACTATGGCTACACCTTC.

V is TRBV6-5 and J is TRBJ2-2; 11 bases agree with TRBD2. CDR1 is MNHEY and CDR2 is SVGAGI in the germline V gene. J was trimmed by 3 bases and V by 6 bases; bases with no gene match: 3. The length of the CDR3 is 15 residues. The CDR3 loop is CASRLAGAYTGELFF. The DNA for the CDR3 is TGTGCCAGCAGACTAGCGGGAGCATACACCGGGGAGCTGTTTTTT.

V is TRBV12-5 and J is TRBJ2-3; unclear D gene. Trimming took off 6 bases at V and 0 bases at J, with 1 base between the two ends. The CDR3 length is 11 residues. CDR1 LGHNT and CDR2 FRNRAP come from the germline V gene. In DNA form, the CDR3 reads TGTGCTAGTGGGAGCACAGATACGCAGTATTTT. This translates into CASGSTDTQYF.

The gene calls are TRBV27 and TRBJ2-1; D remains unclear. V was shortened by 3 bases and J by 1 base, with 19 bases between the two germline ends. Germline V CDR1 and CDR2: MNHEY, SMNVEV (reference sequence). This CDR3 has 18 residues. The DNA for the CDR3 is TGTGCCAGCAGTTTCCGGGTGACTGTCCTCGGGTCCTACAATGAGCAGTTCTTC. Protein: CASSFRVTVLGSYNEQFF.